These 8 T cell receptor beta chains were all obtained from the same sample, sequenced in a study of blood T cell repertoires in COVID-19. Clones were read by immunoSEQ multiplex PCR, and TCRdb kept only the in-frame ones, dropping some. The sample lists about 160,000 clones, 70% to 85% seen once, with about 1.2% in the top ten. What was sequenced was peripheral blood. These receptors were taken from a man in his 60s who had recovered from COVID-19.

The V and J genes are TRBV5-1 and TRBJ2-2, with TRBD2 matching over 13 bases. Trimming removed 1 base from V and 2 bases from J; junction bases left unmatched: 5. Germline values: CDR1 SGHRS, CDR2 YFSETQ. This CDR3 is built from 18 residues. Here the CDR3 reads CASSLWTSGGRNTGELFF. The CDR3 DNA sequence: TGCGCCAGCAGCTTGTGGACTAGCGGGGGCCGAAACACCGGGGAGCTGTTTTTT. The variable domain in full, completed from reference TRBV5-1 and TRBJ2-2, reads KAGVTQTPRYLIKTRGQQVTLSCSPISGHRSVSWYQQTPGQGLQFLFEYFSETQRNKGNFPGRFSGRQFSNSRSEMNVSTLELGDSALYLCASSLWTSGGRNTGELFFGEGSRLTVL.

J is TRBJ1-6 and V is TRBV6-5; D may be TRBD1 (6 bases). Germline assignment: CDR1 MNHEY and CDR2 SVGAGI. The CDR3 contains 15 residues. Trimming cost V 2 bases and J 6 bases, with 11 bases left between them. The CDR3 loop reads CASSYGGLGNSPLHF. CDR3 bases: TGTGCCAGCAGTTACGGGGGCTTGGGTAATTCACCCCTCCACTTT.

The chain joins TRBV27 to TRBJ2-4; perhaps TRBD1 as D (5 bases). The germline V gene has CDR1 MNHEY and CDR2 SMNVEV (reference sequence). The CDR3 has 17 residues. V was trimmed by 0 bases and J by 3 bases, leaving 15 bases between them. CDR3 coding DNA: TGTGCCAGCAGTTTATCGTACGCCAGGGTCCTCAAAAACATTCAGTACTTC. Its translation is CASSLSYARVLKNIQYF.

J is TRBJ2-1 and V is TRBV18; 7 nucleotides line up with TRBD1. The CDR3 has 13 residues. The germline CDR1 and CDR2 sequences are KGHSH and LQKENI. Unmatched junction bases numbered 2, after V lost 8 bases and J lost 1 base. CDR3: CASQGESYNEQFF. The CDR3 DNA is TGTGCCAGCCAGGGGGAATCCTACAATGAGCAGTTCTTC.

V and J are TRBV7-2 and TRBJ1-2; 10 bases line up with TRBD1. The CDR3 is made up of 13 amino acids. With 8 bases clipped from V and 7 bases from J, the junction kept 7 bases outside the gene matches. Germline V CDR1 and CDR2: SGHTA, FQGNSA. CDR3 sequence: CASGGQGISGYTF. As DNA, the CDR3 is TGTGCCAGCGGGGGACAGGGGATCTCTGGCTACACCTTC.

A note on this clone: Within the sample, other DNA sequences also encode this same CDR3. CDR3 loop: CASSFRRGGETQYF. Written as DNA, the CDR3 is TGTGCCAGCAGTTTTCGGCGGGGGGGGGAGACCCAGTACTTC. The chain joins TRBV27 to TRBJ2-5; 9 bases agree with TRBD2. V trimming: 3 bases; J trimming: 5 bases; junction bases outside the gene matches: 4. Per germline, CDR1 MNHEY and CDR2 SMNVEV (reference sequence). The CDR3 has 14 amino acids.

The chain carries TRBV5-1 and TRBJ1-2, with D possibly TRBD1 on 6 matching bases. Trimming removed 4 bases at V and 3 bases at J, with 13 bases between. The CDR3 runs to 14 residues. CDR1 and CDR2 from the germline V gene are SGHRS and YFSETQ. CDR3 coding DNA: TGCGCCAGCAGCCTGAGGACAGCTGACTATGGCTACACCTTC. Protein sequence: CASSLRTADYGYTF.

This clone was seen a single time. The chain is built from TRBV2 and TRBJ1-5; D perhaps matches TRBD1 (6 bases). CDR1 and CDR2 (germline): SNHLY, FYNNEI. The CDR3 runs 15 residues. V was cut by 7 bases and J by 0 bases, with 13 bases left in between. CDR3 DNA: TGTGCCAGCACGAAGGACAGAGATAGCAATCAGCCCCAGCATTTT. It translates to CASTKDRDSNQPQHF.